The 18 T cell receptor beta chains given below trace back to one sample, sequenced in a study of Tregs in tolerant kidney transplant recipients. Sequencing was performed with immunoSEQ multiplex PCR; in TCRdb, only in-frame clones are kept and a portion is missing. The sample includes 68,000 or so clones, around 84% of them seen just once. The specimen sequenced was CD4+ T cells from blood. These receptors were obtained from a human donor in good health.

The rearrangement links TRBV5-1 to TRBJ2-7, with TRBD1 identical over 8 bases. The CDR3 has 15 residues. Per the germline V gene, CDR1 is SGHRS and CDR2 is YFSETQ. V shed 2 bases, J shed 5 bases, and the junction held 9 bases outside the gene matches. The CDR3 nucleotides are TGCGCCAGCAGCTTAGTAGGACAGGGCGCCAACGAGCAGTACTTC. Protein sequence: CASSLVGQGANEQYF.

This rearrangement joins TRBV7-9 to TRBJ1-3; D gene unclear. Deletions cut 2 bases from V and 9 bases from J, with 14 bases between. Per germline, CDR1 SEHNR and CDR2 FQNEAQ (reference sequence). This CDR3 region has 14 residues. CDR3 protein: CASSLPSRGVTIYF. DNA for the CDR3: TGTGCCAGCAGCTTACCCTCACGGGGTGTCACCATATATTTT.

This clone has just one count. CDR3 amino acids: CSAMSGTGGWDEQFF. The CDR3 DNA reads as TGCAGCGCTATGTCAGGGACAGGGGGTTGGGATGAGCAGTTCTTC. The chain is built from TRBV29-1 and TRBJ2-1; TRBD1 agrees at 11 bases. V dropped 7 bases and J dropped 8; count of bases not matched to a gene: 13. The CDR3 has 15 amino acids. The germline V gene has CDR1 SQVTM and CDR2 ANQGSEA.

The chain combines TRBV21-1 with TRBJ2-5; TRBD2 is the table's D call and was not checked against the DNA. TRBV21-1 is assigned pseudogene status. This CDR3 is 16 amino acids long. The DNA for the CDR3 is TGTGCCAGCAGCAAAGGGACTAGCGGGGCCCTGGAGACCCAGTACTTC. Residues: CASSKGTSGALETQYF.

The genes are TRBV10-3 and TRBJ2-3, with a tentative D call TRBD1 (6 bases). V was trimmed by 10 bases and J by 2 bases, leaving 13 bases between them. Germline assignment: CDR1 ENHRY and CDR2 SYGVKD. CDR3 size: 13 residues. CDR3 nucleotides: TGTGCCACCTTGGACAGTTACACAGATACGCAGTATTTT. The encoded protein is CATLDSYTDTQYF.

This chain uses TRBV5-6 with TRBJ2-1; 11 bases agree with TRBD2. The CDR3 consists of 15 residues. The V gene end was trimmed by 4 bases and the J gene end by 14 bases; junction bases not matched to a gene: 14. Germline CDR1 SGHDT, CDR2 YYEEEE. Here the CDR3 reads CASSQVAGGGWREFF. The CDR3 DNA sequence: TGTGCCAGCAGCCAAGTAGCGGGAGGGGGTTGGAGGGAGTTCTTC.

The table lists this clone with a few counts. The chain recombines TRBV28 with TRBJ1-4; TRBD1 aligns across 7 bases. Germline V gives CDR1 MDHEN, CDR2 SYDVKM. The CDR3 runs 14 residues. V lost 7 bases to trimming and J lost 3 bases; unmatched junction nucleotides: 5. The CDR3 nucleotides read TGTGCCAGCACGGACAGGAGAGCTAATGAAAAACTGTTTTTT. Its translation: CASTDRRANEKLFF.

Here the CDR3 reads CASSSDRVFTGELFF. CDR3 DNA: TGCGCCAGCAGCTCGGACAGGGTTTTTACCGGGGAGCTGTTTTTT. The chain uses TRBV5-1 and TRBJ2-2, with 8 bases matching TRBD1. The CDR3 runs 15 residues. The ends lost 3 bases at V and 5 bases at J; junction bases unmatched: 6. Per germline, CDR1 SGHRS and CDR2 YFSETQ.

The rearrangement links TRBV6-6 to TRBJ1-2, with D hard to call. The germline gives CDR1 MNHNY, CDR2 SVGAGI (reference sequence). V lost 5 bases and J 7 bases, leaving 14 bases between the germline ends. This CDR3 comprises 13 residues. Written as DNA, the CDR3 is TGTGCCAGCAGTCAAAACAGAGGCGGTGGCTACACCTTC. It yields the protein CASSQNRGGGYTF.

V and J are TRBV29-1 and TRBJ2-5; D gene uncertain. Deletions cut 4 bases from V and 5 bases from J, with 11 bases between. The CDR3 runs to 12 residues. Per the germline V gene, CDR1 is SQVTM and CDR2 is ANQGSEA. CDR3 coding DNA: TGCAGCGTTGGTGGGGTCCGGGAGACCCAGTACTTC. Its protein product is CSVGGVRETQYF.

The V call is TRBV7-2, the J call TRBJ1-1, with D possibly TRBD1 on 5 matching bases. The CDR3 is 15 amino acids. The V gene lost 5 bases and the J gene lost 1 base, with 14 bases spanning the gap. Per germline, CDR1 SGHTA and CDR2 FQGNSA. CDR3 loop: CASSTHRDGNTEAFF. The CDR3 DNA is TGTGCCAGCAGCACTCACCGGGACGGGAACACTGAAGCTTTCTTT.

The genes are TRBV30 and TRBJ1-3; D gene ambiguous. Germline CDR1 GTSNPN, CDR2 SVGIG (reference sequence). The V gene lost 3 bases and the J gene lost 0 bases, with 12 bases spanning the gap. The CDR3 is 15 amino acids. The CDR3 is CAWSQKGSSGNTIYF. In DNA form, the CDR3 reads TGTGCCTGGAGCCAGAAAGGGAGCTCTGGAAACACCATATATTTT.

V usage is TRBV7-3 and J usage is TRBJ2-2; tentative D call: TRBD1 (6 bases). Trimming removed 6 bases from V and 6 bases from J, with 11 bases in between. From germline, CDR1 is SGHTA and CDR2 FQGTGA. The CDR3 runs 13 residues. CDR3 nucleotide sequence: TGTGCCAGCAGTCGACAGGTTGCCGGGGAGCTGTTTTTT. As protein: CASSRQVAGELFF.

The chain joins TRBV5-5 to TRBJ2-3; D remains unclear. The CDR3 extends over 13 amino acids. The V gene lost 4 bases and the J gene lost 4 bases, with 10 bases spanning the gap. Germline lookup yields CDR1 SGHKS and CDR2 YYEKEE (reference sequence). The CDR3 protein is CASSAIVSDTQYF. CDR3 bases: TGTGCCAGCAGCGCGATTGTCTCAGATACGCAGTATTTT.

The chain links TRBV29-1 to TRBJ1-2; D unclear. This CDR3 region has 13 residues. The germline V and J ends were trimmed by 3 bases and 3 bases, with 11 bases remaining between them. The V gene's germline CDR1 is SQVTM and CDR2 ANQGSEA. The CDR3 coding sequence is TGCAGCGTTGACCGTATAAGCGACTATGGCTACACCTTC. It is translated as CSVDRISDYGYTF.

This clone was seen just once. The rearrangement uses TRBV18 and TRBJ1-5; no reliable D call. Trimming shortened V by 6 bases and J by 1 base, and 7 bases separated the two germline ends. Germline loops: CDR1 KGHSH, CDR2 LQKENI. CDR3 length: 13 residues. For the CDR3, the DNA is TGTGCCAGCTCGCTTCAGAGCAATCAGCCCCAGCATTTT. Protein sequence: CASSLQSNQPQHF.

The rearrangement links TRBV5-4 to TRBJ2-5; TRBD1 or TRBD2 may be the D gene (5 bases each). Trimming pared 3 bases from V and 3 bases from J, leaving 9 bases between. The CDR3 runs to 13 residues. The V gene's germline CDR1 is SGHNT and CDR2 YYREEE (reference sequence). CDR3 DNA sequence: TGTGCCAGCAGCTCTAGGGGAGAAGAGACCCAGTACTTC. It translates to CASSSRGEETQYF.

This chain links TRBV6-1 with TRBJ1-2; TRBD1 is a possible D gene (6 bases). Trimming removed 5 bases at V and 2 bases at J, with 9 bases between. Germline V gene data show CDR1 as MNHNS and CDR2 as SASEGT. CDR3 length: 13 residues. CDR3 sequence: CASSRQANYGYTF. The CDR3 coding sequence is TGTGCCAGCAGTCGACAGGCCAACTATGGCTACACCTTC.